This T cell receptor (beta chain) was found in a study of identical twins (dated by TCRdb to about 2016). Some background on the complete study: To test whether fetal clonotypes persist, the study used deep sequencing on TCR alpha and beta repertoires from monozygotic twins, unrelated adults of various ages, and cord blood. Replicate twin experiments were performed at different times using different library preparation protocols to rule out contamination. The paper as a whole reports these results and caveats: In monozygotic twins, out-of-frame TCR alpha sharing was systematically underestimated by recombination models, although the models agreed with sharing between unrelated individuals. Because the same donors could not be followed over many years, the conclusions relied on cross-sectional statistical analysis. Out-of-frame TCR alpha sequences shared between twins showed an excess of low generation-probability sequences compared with coincidental sharing between unrelated individuals. Abundant cord blood beta clonotypes had fewer insertions, young adult naive repertoires showed a similar but weaker trend, and memory repertoires showed no such trend. Invariant T cells such as MAIT and iNKT could partly confound zero-insertion analyses, though diverse VJ usage argued against this for most clonotypes. In beta out-of-frame sequences, excess twin sharing was weaker, because having fewer shared sequences lowered the signal-to-noise ratio.

CDR3 length: 13 amino acids, cysteine to phenylalanine. Only CDR3 DNA remains: 39 bases, in frame from the first base. Deletion took 10 bases off V and 2 bases off J, with a span of 14 bases between the germline ends. The germline V gene specifies MDHEN as CDR1 and SYDVKM as CDR2. All donors were healthy Caucasians. Three pairs of female monozygotic twins, all aged roughly 18 to 29 years, were included in the twin cohort. Positive isolation kits from Invitrogen were used to isolate CD4+ and CD8+ T cell populations. With regard to this clonotype: It lacks a known antigen. No base quality information exists; no much larger clone differs at one position.

Libraries were constructed by 5' RACE. The data were produced on an Illumina HiSeq 2000. Template switching added a universal primer binding site, and the final cDNA carried a unique molecular identifier that allowed TCR cDNA molecules to be counted accurately. Specific primers in the conserved constant-segment region were used to synthesize first-strand cDNA for TCR alpha and beta chains. Each cDNA library was double barcoded, with a SMART-Mk sample barcode plus Illumina barcodes, to control for contamination. TruSeq adapter sequences, together with Illumina sample barcodes, were added in two successive PCR steps. The TCR alpha and beta cDNA libraries were sequenced on the Illumina HiSeq platform using custom primers. On the authors' methods: MiGEC processed the raw reads to extract unique molecular identifiers, while MiXCR was used to determine the CDR3 positions. Recombination models were inferred per individual with the repgenHMM and IGoR tools using an EM algorithm. The tcR package in R was used for shared clonotype analysis, with sharing normalized by the product of cloneset sizes. To study raw recombination without the effects of thymic and clonal selection, out-of-frame nonproductive sequences were analyzed. Using fastp trimming at Q25 and MiXCR clonotype assembly, TCRdb reanalyzed the public sequencing data and kept in-frame beta chains. Under each unique CDR3 protein, matching rows form one entry showing the most common genes and DNA. These V and J calls derive from TCRdb rather than the authors' analysis. In this sample the table shows 310,000 or so distinct CDR3 sequences, just under 9.5% of which occur a single time. Clones ranked in the top ten supply about 7.1% of the sample.

These records were also assigned to another study, of yellow fever vaccine responses in identical twins. The second study reports: According to the authors, the vaccine-induced T cell response in identical twins seemed to be partly convergent and partly specific to each individual. In the study, vaccine-responding T cell clones were precisely tracked in identical twins.

Sequencing used CD8+ T cells sorted from blood. The TCR originated in a woman between 18 and 29 years old in good health. This receptor chain uses TRBV28 and TRBJ2-5, with no D gene named confidently. The CDR3: CATYTDVQETQYF. The bases are TGTGCCACGTACACCGACGTACAAGAGACCCAGTACTTC.